This T cell receptor beta chain was observed in a study of shared clonotypes between healthy human individuals. Study-level information: The cohort had two women and a few men, ages 18 to 49. Notes on the study in general: Apart from blood, nothing was sampled; tissue repertoires likely differ. It was observed that roughly 5.5% of naive CD4 clonotypes were shared across four donors.

For this clone: Its cognate antigen is unknown.

The germline gives CDR1 MDHEN, CDR2 SYDVKM. The CDR3 runs to 13 residues. Trimming took 6 bases from V and 4 from J; bases not matched to a gene: 3. Generated by immunoSEQ multiplex PCR, the TCRdb table keeps only in-frame clones and is missing some. Here the sample spans roughly 2,500,000 clones, 90% to 95% being singletons. Study donors comprised healthy, HIV-negative adults devoid of recent acute infection or vaccination. The receptor's source is a man younger than 30 in good health. Some clones in this sample may be carry-over from other donors' samples. The sequencing sample was made of naive CD4+ T cells from PBMCs. Subset described: CD45RA+ positively selected. V and J are TRBV28 and TRBJ1-1; 9 bases agree with TRBD1. The CDR3 DNA is TGTGCCAGCAGGGGACAGGGCAGCACTGAAGCTTTCTTT. Amino acid sequence: CASRGQGSTEAFF.